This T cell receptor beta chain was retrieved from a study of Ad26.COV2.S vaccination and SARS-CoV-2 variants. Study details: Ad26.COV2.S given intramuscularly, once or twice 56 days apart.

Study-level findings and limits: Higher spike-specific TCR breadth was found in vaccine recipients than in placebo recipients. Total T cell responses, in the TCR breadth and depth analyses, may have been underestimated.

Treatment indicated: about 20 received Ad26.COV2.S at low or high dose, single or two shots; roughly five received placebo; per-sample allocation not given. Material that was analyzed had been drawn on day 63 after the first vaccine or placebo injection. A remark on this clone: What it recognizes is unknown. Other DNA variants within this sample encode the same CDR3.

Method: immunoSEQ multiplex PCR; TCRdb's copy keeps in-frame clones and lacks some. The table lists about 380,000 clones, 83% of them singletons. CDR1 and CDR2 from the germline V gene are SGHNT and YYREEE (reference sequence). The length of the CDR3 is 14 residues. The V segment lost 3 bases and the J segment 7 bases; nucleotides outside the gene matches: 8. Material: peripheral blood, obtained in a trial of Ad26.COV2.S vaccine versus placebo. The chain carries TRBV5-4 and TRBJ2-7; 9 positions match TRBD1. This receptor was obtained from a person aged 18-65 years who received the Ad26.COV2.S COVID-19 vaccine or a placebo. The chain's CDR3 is CASSSGTGSWEQYF. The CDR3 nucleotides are TGTGCCAGCAGCTCCGGGACAGGGTCGTGGGAGCAGTACTTC.